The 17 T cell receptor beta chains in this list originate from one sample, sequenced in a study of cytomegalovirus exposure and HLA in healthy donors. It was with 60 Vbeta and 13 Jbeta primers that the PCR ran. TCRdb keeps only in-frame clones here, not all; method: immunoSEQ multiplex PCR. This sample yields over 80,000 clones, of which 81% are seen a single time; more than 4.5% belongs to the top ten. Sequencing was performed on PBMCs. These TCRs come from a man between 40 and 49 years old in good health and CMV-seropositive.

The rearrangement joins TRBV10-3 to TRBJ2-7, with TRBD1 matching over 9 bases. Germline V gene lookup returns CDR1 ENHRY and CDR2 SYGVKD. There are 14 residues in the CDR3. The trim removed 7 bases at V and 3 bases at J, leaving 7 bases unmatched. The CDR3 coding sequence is TGTGCCATCACCGCGGACAGGGGTCGCTACGAGCAGTACTTC. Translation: CAITADRGRYEQYF.

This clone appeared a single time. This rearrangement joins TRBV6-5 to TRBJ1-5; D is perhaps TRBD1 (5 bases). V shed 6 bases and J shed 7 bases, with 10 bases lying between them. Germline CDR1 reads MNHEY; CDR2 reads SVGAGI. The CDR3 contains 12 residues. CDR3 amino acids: CASRGAGQPQHF. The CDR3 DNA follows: TGTGCCAGCAGAGGGGCAGGGCAGCCCCAGCATTTT.

CDR3 DNA sequence: TGTGCCAGCTCACCTTCTCCGAACACCGGGGAGCTGTTTTTT. It specifies CASSPSPNTGELFF. This chain links TRBV18 with TRBJ2-2, with D uncertain. The CDR3 is 14 residues long. V was shortened by 3 bases and J by 0 bases, with 5 bases between the two germline ends. Looked up from germline, CDR1 is KGHSH and CDR2 is LQKENI.

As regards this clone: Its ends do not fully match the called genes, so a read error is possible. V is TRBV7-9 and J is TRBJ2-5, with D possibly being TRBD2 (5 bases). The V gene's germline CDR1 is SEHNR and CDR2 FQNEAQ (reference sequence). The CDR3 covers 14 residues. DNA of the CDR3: TGTTCCAGCAGCTCTACCCGGGGAATGGAGACCCAGTACTTC. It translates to CSSSSTRGMETQYF.

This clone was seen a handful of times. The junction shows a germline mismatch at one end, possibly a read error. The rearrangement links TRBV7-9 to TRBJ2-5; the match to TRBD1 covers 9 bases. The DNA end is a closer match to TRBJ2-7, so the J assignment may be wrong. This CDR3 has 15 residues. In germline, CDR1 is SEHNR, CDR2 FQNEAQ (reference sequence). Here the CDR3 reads CSSSPAGQGVYEQYF. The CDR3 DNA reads TGTTCCAGCAGCCCAGCGGGACAGGGTGTCTACGAGCAGTACTTC.

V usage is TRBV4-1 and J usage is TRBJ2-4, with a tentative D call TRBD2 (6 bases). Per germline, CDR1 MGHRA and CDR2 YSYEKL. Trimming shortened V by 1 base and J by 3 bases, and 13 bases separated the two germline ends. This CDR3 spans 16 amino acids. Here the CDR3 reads CASSQVPPGVKNIQYF. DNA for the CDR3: TGCGCCAGCAGCCAAGTGCCTCCGGGGGTCAAAAACATTCAGTACTTC.

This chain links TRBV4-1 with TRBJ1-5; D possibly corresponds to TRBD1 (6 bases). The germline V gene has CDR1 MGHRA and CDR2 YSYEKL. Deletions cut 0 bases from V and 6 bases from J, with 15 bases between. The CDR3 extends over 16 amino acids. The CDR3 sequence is CASSQDSANRAQPQHF. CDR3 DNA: TGCGCCAGCAGCCAAGATTCGGCAAACAGGGCTCAGCCCCAGCATTTT.

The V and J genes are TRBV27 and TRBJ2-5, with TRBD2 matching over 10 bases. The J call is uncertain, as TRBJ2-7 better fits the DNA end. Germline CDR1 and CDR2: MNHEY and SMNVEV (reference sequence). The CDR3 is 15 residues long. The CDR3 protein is CASSLSGRAPHEQYF. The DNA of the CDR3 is TGTGCCAGCAGTTTAAGCGGGAGGGCTCCCCACGAGCAGTACTTC.

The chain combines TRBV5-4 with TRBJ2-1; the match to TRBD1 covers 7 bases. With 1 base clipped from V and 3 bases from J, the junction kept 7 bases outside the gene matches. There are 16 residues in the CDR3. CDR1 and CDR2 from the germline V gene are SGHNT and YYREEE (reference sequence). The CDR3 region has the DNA TGTGCCAGCAGCTTGCAACCCGGGACAGACTACAATGAGCAGTTCTTC. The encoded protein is CASSLQPGTDYNEQFF.

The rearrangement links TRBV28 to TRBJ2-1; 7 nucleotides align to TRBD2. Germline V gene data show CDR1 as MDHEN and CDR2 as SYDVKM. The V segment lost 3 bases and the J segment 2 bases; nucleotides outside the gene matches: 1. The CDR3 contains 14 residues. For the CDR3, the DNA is TGTGCCAGCAGTTTCGCGGGAGCCTACAATGAGCAGTTCTTC. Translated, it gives CASSFAGAYNEQFF. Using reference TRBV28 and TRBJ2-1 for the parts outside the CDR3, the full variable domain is DVKVTQSSRYLVKRTGEKVFLECVQDMDHENMFWYRQDPGLGLRLIYFSYDVKMKEKGDIPEGYSVSREKKERFSLILESASTNQTSMYLCASSFAGAYNEQFFGPGTRLTVL.

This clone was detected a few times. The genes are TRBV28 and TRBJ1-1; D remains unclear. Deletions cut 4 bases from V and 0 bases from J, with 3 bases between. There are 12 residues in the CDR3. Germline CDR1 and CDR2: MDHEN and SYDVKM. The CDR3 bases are TGTGCCAGCAGTTGGCTGAACACTGAAGCTTTCTTT. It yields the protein CASSWLNTEAFF.

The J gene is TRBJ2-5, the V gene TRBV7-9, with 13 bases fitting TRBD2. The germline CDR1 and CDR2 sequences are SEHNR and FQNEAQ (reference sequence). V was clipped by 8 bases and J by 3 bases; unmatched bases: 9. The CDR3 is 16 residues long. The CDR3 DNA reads TGTGCCAGCGTTCCACTAGCGGGAGGGATTAAAGAGACCCAGTACTTC. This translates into CASVPLAGGIKETQYF.

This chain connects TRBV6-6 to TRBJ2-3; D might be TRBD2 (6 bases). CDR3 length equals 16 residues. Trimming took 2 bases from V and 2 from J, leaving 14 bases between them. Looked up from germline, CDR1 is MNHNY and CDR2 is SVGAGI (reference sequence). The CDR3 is CASSYPWGGNTDTQYF. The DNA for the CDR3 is TGTGCCAGCAGTTACCCCTGGGGAGGTAACACAGATACGCAGTATTTT.

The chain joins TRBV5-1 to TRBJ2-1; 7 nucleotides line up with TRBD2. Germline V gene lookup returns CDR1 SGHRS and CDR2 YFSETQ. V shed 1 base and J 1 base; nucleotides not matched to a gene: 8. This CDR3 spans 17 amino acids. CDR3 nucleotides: TGCGCCAGCAGCTTGAATCGGGCTAGCGGTTCCTACAATGAGCAGTTCTTC. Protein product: CASSLNRASGSYNEQFF.

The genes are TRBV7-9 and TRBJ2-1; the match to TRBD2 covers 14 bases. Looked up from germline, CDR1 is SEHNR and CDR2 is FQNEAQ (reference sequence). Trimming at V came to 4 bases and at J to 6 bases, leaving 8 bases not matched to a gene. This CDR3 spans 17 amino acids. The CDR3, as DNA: TGTGCCAGCAGCTCCTATTCCGGGACTAGCGGGAGCAATGAGCAGTTCTTC. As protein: CASSSYSGTSGSNEQFF.

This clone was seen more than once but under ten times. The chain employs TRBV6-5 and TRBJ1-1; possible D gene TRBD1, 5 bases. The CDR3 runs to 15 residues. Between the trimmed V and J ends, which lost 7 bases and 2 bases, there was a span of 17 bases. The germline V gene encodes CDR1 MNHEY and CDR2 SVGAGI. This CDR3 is CASTPRTGLNTEAFF. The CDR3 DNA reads TGTGCCAGCACCCCCCGGACGGGACTAAACACTGAAGCTTTCTTT.

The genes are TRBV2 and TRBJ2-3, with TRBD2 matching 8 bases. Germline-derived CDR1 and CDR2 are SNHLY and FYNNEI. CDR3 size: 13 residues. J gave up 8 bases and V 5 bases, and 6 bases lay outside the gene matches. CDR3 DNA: TGTGCCAGCAGTCAAACTAGCGGTGCTACGCAGTATTTT. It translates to CASSQTSGATQYF.